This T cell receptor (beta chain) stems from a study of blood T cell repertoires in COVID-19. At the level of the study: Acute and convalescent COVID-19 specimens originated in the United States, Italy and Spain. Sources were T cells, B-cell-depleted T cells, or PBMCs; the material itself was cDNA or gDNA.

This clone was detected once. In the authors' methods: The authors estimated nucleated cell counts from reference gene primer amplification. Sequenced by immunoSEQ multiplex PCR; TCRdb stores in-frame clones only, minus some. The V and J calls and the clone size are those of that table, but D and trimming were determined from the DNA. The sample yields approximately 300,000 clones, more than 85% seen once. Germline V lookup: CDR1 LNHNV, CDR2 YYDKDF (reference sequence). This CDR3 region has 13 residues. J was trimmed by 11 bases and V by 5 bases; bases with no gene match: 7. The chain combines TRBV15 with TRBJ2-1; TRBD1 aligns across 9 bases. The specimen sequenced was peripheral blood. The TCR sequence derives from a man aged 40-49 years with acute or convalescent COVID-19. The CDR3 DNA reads TGTGCCACCAGCCCGACAGGGGGAGAAAAGCAGTTCTTC. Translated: CATSPTGGEKQFF.